This TCR beta chain is drawn from a study of graft-versus-host responses after intestinal transplantation. Overall study context: Each patient got anti-thymocyte globulin induction, then tacrolimus and steroids for about 3 years.

There are 10 residues in the CDR3. The V and J ends lost 6 bases and 5 bases respectively, with 5 bases between them. The germline V gene encodes CDR1 SQVTM and CDR2 ANQGSEA. Repertoires were generated with immunoSEQ multiplex PCR, while TCRdb's copy carries only in-frame clones and drops some. The table includes 77,000 or so clones, about 92% detected once. Sequences were derived from PBMCs, sampled 98 days after intestinal transplantation. The clonotype comes from a human patient who received an intestinal transplant, so some T cells may come from the graft donor. The rearrangement uses TRBV29-1 and TRBJ2-1; D unclear. CDR3 sequence (DNA): TGCAGCGTATTGAACAATGAGCAGTTCTTC. This codes for CSVLNNEQFF.